The 32 T cell receptor beta chains below all came from one sample that was sequenced in a study of T cell changes during pregnancy in multiple sclerosis. Produced via immunoSEQ multiplex PCR; TCRdb's table is partial and in-frame only. The data hold approximately 51,000 clones, with roughly 90% observed a single time. The sequences come from CD4+ T cells from peripheral blood mononuclear cells, collected after pregnancy. The receptors originated from a female donor with multiple sclerosis, enrolled in a pregnancy study.

This clone has a handful of counts. J is TRBJ1-2 and V is TRBV5-6, with 9 positions matching TRBD1. The germline CDR1 and CDR2 sequences are SGHDT and YYEEEE. There are 16 residues in the CDR3. V shed 4 bases, J shed 5 bases, and the junction held 12 bases outside the gene matches. CDR3 nucleotides: TGTGCCAGCAGCCACGTGGACAGGGGCCACCCTTATGGCTACACCTTC. This encodes CASSHVDRGHPYGYTF.

The CDR3 reads CASSLGLANTDTQYF. CDR3 coding DNA: TGTGCCAGCAGCTTAGGCCTAGCGAACACAGATACGCAGTATTTT. The rearrangement links TRBV7-8 to TRBJ2-3; D possibly corresponds to TRBD2 (6 bases). Trimming pared 1 base from V and 2 bases from J, leaving 10 bases between. CDR1 is SGHVS and CDR2 is FQNEAQ in the germline V gene. The CDR3 extends over 15 amino acids.

This clone was found a few times. CDR3 amino acids: CASSLRGSGRPIETQYF. CDR3 sequence (DNA): TGTGCCAGCAGCTTAAGAGGGAGCGGGAGGCCGATAGAGACCCAGTACTTC. The gene calls are TRBV7-6 and TRBJ2-5, with 9 bases lining up with TRBD2. The trim removed 2 bases at V and 4 bases at J, leaving 11 bases unmatched. This CDR3 comprises 17 residues. CDR1 is SGHVS, CDR2 FNYEAQ, per germline.

The J gene is TRBJ2-1, the V gene TRBV9, with TRBD2 as a possible D gene (6 bases). CDR1 and CDR2 (germline): SGDLS, YYNGEE. This CDR3 is built from 15 residues. Trimming cost V 4 bases and J 8 bases, with 19 bases left between them. The CDR3 spells CASSSHEWTMDEQFF. The CDR3 nucleotides read TGTGCCAGCAGCTCCCACGAATGGACTATGGATGAGCAGTTCTTC.

The CDR3 nucleotides read TGTGCCAGCAGGGAGGTTAGCAATCAGCCCCAGCATTTT. Translating gives CASREVSNQPQHF. The chain carries TRBV2 and TRBJ1-5; D not resolved. The germline V and J ends were trimmed by 6 bases and 0 bases, with 6 bases remaining between them. The CDR3 contains 13 residues. The germline CDR1 and CDR2 sequences are SNHLY and FYNNEI.

V gene TRBV23-1 combines with J gene TRBJ2-1; TRBD2 agrees at 9 bases. TRBV23-1 belongs to the ORF category, with a function that is uncertain. This CDR3 contains 19 residues. Unmatched junction bases numbered 11, after V lost 2 bases and J lost 0 bases. The CDR3 protein is CASSQGGGRAEGSYNEQFF. The CDR3 nucleotides are TGCGCCAGCAGTCAAGGCGGCGGGAGGGCCGAAGGCTCCTACAATGAGCAGTTCTTC.

The rearrangement links TRBV28 to TRBJ2-7; 9 bases line up with TRBD2. Germline V gene data show CDR1 as MDHEN and CDR2 as SYDVKM. V lost 5 bases to trimming and J lost 4 bases; unmatched junction nucleotides: 12. The CDR3 has 16 amino acids. The CDR3 nucleotides read TGTGCCAGCAGTCCACCCCCGGGACTAGCTCCTTACGAGCAGTACTTC. Translated: CASSPPPGLAPYEQYF.

Here the CDR3 DNA reads TGTGCCAGCAGTCAGGCAGGGGGCCCAGAGACCCAGTACTTC. Its translation: CASSQAGGPETQYF. V is TRBV28 and J is TRBJ2-5; 8 bases agree with TRBD1. Germline V gene lookup returns CDR1 MDHEN and CDR2 SYDVKM. This CDR3 has 14 amino acids. Trimming removed 5 bases from V and 4 bases from J; junction bases left unmatched: 6.

For this clone: An end of the junction does not agree with germline; a read error may underlie this. The chain has TRBV7-7 and TRBJ2-5; TRBD2 is a possible D gene (5 bases). CDR1 and CDR2 (germline): SSHAT, FNYEAQ (reference sequence). The CDR3 is 12 residues long. The CDR3 nucleotides read TGTGCTAGCAGCGGTGAGTCCGAGACCCAGTACTTC. This sequence encodes CASSGESETQYF.

The chain carries TRBV29-1 and TRBJ2-7; TRBD1 aligns across 7 bases. The DNA end favors TRBJ2-5, so the J call may be wrong. The CDR3 sequence is 14 residues long. CDR1 SQVTM and CDR2 ANQGSEA come from the germline V gene. DNA for the CDR3: TGCAGCGTTGTAGGTCAGGGACAGCAAGAGACCCAGTACTTC. Translation gives CSVVGQGQQETQYF.

J is TRBJ1-5 and V is TRBV19; 8 bases agree with TRBD1. The trim removed 7 bases at V and 6 bases at J, leaving 14 bases unmatched. The CDR3 contains 16 residues. The germline V gene encodes CDR1 LNHDA and CDR2 SQIVND (reference sequence). CDR3 DNA sequence: TGTGCCAGTACCAACTCAGGACAGGGTTTAAGTCAGCCCCAGCATTTT. Its translation: CASTNSGQGLSQPQHF. The full variable domain, its missing parts supplied by reference TRBV19 and TRBJ1-5, is DGGITQSPKYLFRKEGQNVTLSCEQNLNHDAMYWYRQDPGQGLRLIYYSQIVNDFQKGDIAEGYSVSREKKESFPLTVTSAQKNPTAFYLCASTNSGQGLSQPQHFGDGTRLSIL.

The chain combines TRBV28 with TRBJ1-4; D remains unclear. Germline-derived CDR1 and CDR2 are MDHEN and SYDVKM. The CDR3 covers 14 residues. Trimming took off 6 bases at V and 4 bases at J, with 12 bases between the two ends. CDR3 amino acids: CASSAGPLNEKLFF. CDR3 nucleotides: TGTGCCAGCAGCGCGGGCCCGCTTAATGAAAAACTGTTTTTT.

J is TRBJ2-1 and V is TRBV4-3, with 14 bases aligning to TRBD2. The CDR3 is 17 residues long. Germline-derived CDR1 and CDR2 are LGHNA and YSLEER. J lost 9 bases, V lost 1 base, and 8 bases had no gene match. The DNA for the CDR3 is TGCGCCAGCAGCCAAGGGGTGACTAGCGGGAGGGCCCGTGAGCAGTTCTTC. This codes for CASSQGVTSGRAREQFF.

This chain uses TRBV11-2 with TRBJ2-3; D is perhaps TRBD1 (5 bases). This CDR3 comprises 14 residues. V lost 3 bases and J 0 bases, leaving 7 bases between the germline ends. From germline, CDR1 is SGHAT and CDR2 FQNNGV. The CDR3 coding sequence is TGTGCCAGCAGCTTGGACATAAGCACAGATACGCAGTATTTT. Translating it yields CASSLDISTDTQYF.

This chain links TRBV7-6 with TRBJ2-1; possible D gene TRBD1, 5 bases. The V end was cut by 5 bases, the J end by 3 bases, with 23 bases between. This CDR3 is 18 amino acids long. CDR1 is SGHVS and CDR2 is FNYEAQ in the germline V gene. The CDR3 coding sequence is TGTGCCAGCAGCCCCCGCCCAGGGCAGGCCACATTCTACAATGAGCAGTTCTTC. Translation gives CASSPRPGQATFYNEQFF.

The rearrangement joins TRBV19 to TRBJ1-1, with D unresolved. Deletions cut 6 bases from V and 1 base from J, with 21 bases between. From germline, CDR1 is LNHDA and CDR2 SQIVND (reference sequence). The CDR3 spans 17 residues. The CDR3 DNA follows: TGTGCCAGTAGCGCCTCTCGTTGGAGGCGGAGGAACACTGAAGCTTTCTTT. Encoded protein: CASSASRWRRRNTEAFF.

The chain uses TRBV19 and TRBJ2-7, with 9 bases aligning to TRBD2. CDR3 length: 13 residues. The germline V gene encodes CDR1 LNHDA and CDR2 SQIVND (reference sequence). The V segment lost 8 bases and the J segment 6 bases; nucleotides outside the gene matches: 8. The CDR3 DNA follows: TGTGCCAGTCGTGCCAGCGGGAGGTTCGAGCAGTACTTC. The encoded protein is CASRASGRFEQYF.

Only a few counts were recorded for this clone. The chain carries TRBV2 and TRBJ1-1; possible D gene TRBD1, 5 bases. The CDR3 sequence is 11 residues long. V gave up 8 bases and J gave up 11 bases, with 15 bases separating them. From germline, CDR1 is SNHLY and CDR2 FYNNEI. The CDR3 coding sequence is TGTGCCAGCGTTCCGCAGGGTGTTGCTTTCTTT. Translating gives CASVPQGVAFF.

The chain is built from TRBV9 and TRBJ2-3; 9 bases map to TRBD1. Unmatched junction bases numbered 8, after V lost 4 bases and J lost 2 bases. The CDR3 has 16 residues. Germline values: CDR1 SGDLS, CDR2 YYNGEE. The CDR3 nucleotides are TGTGCCAGCAGCCGCAGGGGACAGGGCTCCACAGATACGCAGTATTTT. Protein: CASSRRGQGSTDTQYF.

The chain recombines TRBV6-1 with TRBJ1-2; unclear D gene. With 7 bases removed from V and 8 bases from J, the gap between germline ends came to 11 bases. This CDR3 comprises 11 residues. Germline V lookup: CDR1 MNHNS, CDR2 SASEGT. CDR3 region: CASTAGGGYTF. The DNA of the CDR3 is TGTGCCAGCACCGCAGGTGGGGGCTACACCTTC.

The chain has TRBV2 and TRBJ1-2, with 7 bases aligning to TRBD1. This CDR3 is 13 amino acids long. After removal of 4 bases from V and 7 bases from J, the junction contained 6 bases not matched to a gene. Per the germline V gene, CDR1 is SNHLY and CDR2 is FYNNEI. The CDR3 DNA follows: TGTGCCAGCAGTGGACAGGGATCCTTTGGCTACACCTTC. This translates into CASSGQGSFGYTF.

The rearrangement joins TRBV9 to TRBJ2-3, with 8 bases matching TRBD1. The CDR3 loop spans 14 amino acids. Per germline, CDR1 SGDLS and CDR2 YYNGEE. V was pared by 4 bases and J by 3 bases, with 4 bases of the junction left unmatched. The DNA for the CDR3 is TGTGCCAGCAGCCCCCGGACAGGGACAGATACGCAGTATTTT. Its protein is CASSPRTGTDTQYF.

This chain joins TRBV2 and TRBJ1-1; no clear D. In germline, CDR1 is SNHLY, CDR2 FYNNEI. V dropped 3 bases and J dropped 1 base, with 12 bases sitting between them. This CDR3 has 15 residues. The CDR3 loop is CASSDPGQPNTEAFF. As DNA, the CDR3 is TGTGCCAGCAGTGATCCTGGGCAGCCGAACACTGAAGCTTTCTTT.

The chain is built from TRBV27 and TRBJ2-6; 8 nucleotides align to TRBD2. CDR1 and CDR2 (germline): MNHEY, SMNVEV (reference sequence). The CDR3 loop spans 18 amino acids. The trim removed 3 bases at V and 0 bases at J, leaving 7 bases unmatched. CDR3 protein: CASSFTGGELSGANVLTF. The CDR3 nucleotides are TGTGCCAGCAGTTTTACGGGGGGGGAACTCTCTGGGGCCAACGTCCTGACTTTC.

The V gene is TRBV14, the J gene TRBJ2-4; TRBD2 matches 12 bases. The CDR3 runs to 16 residues. The junction had 6 bases not matched to a gene; V was cut back by 5 bases and J by 4 bases. Germline CDR1 and CDR2: SGHDN and FVKESK. CDR3 DNA sequence: TGTGCCAGCAGCTCGACTAGCGGGGGCCAAAAAAACATTCAGTACTTC. Translated, it gives CASSSTSGGQKNIQYF.

This clone was recorded once. The chain employs TRBV6-1 and TRBJ1-6; D not resolved. The CDR3 sequence is 14 residues long. The ends were cut back, 6 bases at V and 0 bases at J, with 6 bases in the middle. Germline V lookup: CDR1 MNHNS, CDR2 SASEGT. CDR3 sequence reads: CASSPGSYNSPLHF. Here the CDR3 DNA reads TGTGCCAGCAGCCCAGGCTCCTATAATTCACCCCTCCACTTT.

This chain uses TRBV28 with TRBJ2-1; TRBD2 agrees at 7 bases. The CDR3 contains 16 residues. V trimming: 7 bases; J trimming: 8 bases; junction bases outside the gene matches: 17. The germline gives CDR1 MDHEN, CDR2 SYDVKM. Here the CDR3 reads CASIESGGSHGDEQFF. The CDR3 DNA reads TGTGCCAGCATTGAAAGCGGCGGGAGTCACGGCGATGAGCAGTTCTTC.

The chain recombines TRBV4-3 with TRBJ2-2; D perhaps matches TRBD2 (7 bases). V shed 6 bases and J shed 4 bases, with 12 bases lying between them. In germline, CDR1 is LGHNA, CDR2 YSLEER. The CDR3 covers 14 residues. The CDR3 loop is CASSKGGGTGELFF. The CDR3, as DNA: TGCGCCAGCAGTAAGGGGGGGGGCACCGGGGAGCTGTTTTTT.

V and J are TRBV4-1 and TRBJ1-5; D may be TRBD1 (5 bases). Trimming stripped 1 base from V and 7 bases from J, with 14 bases between. CDR3 size: 15 residues. Germline assignment: CDR1 MGHRA and CDR2 YSYEKL. This chain's CDR3 is CASSQVGGLGQPQHF. DNA of the CDR3: TGCGCCAGCAGCCAAGTGGGGGGTCTTGGGCAGCCCCAGCATTTT.

This rearrangement joins TRBV7-9 to TRBJ2-5; 12 bases map to TRBD2. V lost 3 bases and J lost 5; bases outside the gene matches: 7. The germline gives CDR1 SEHNR, CDR2 FQNEAQ (reference sequence). This CDR3 is built from 16 residues. CDR3 amino acids: CASSFGLAGSRETQYF. In DNA, the CDR3 is TGTGCCAGCAGCTTTGGACTAGCGGGAAGTCGGGAGACCCAGTACTTC.

The count of this clone is one. The chain recombines TRBV27 with TRBJ2-2; 9 nucleotides line up with TRBD2. Germline trimming cut 6 bases from V and 4 bases from J; bases unmatched to any gene: 9. The CDR3 runs 16 residues. CDR1 and CDR2 (germline): MNHEY, SMNVEV (reference sequence). CDR3 bases: TGTGCCAGCAGGCTAGCCCCAGCGGGAGGCACCGGGGAGCTGTTTTTT. Residues: CASRLAPAGGTGELFF.

The chain links TRBV5-6 to TRBJ1-2; 7 nucleotides match TRBD1. V was clipped by 4 bases and J by 3 bases; unmatched bases: 6. The CDR3 consists of 14 residues. Germline V CDR1 and CDR2: SGHDT, YYEEEE. The CDR3 bases are TGTGCCAGCAGCCCACAGGGGTCGGACTATGGCTACACCTTC. Its protein is CASSPQGSDYGYTF.